These T cell receptor beta chains were read from a single sample in a study of cytomegalovirus exposure and HLA in healthy donors. TCRdb's copy holds only in-frame clones and misses some; the assay was immunoSEQ multiplex PCR. The sample includes 80,000 or so clones, 77% seen only once; the top ten take approximately 3.2%. The sample taken for sequencing was PBMCs. The receptors were gathered from a man aged 50 to 59 in good health and CMV-seropositive. CDR3s include the opening cysteine and the closing phenylalanine or tryptophan. A D gene is named only where the DNA matches it firmly. Clone size, where shown, is once, few, many, or a class for clones that have expanded.

j_call clone_size d_call v_call cdr3_aa
TRBJ2-5 NA NA TRBV4-1 CASSQDRGFQETQYF
TRBJ2-1 NA TRBD1 TRBV18 CASSPGQGAQNNEQFF
TRBJ2-6 NA TRBD1 TRBV18 CASSPRSGGSSGANVLTF
TRBJ1-1 NA NA TRBV19 CASRPQGSGNTEAFF
TRBJ2-3 NA TRBD2 TRBV4-3 CASSQDLAGGLPDTQYF
TRBJ1-2 NA TRBD1 TRBV4-1 CASSQVKGQGVYGYTF
TRBJ1-4 NA NA TRBV16 CASSLIPTQNEKLFF
TRBJ1-5 few TRBD1 TRBV6-5 CASSFGQGTQPQHF
TRBJ1-3 NA NA TRBV5-1 CASSLDLARSGNTIYF
TRBJ1-1 NA NA TRBV7-3 CASSFQGNTEAFF
TRBJ1-2 few NA TRBV5-6 CASSFDAGNYGYTF
TRBJ2-7 NA NA TRBV10-3 CAIRPGLGVGEQYF
TRBJ1-1 NA NA TRBV30 CAWRRKTGNTEAFF
TRBJ2-2 NA NA TRBV7-9 CASSLAGSTGELFF
TRBJ1-1 NA TRBD1 TRBV18 CASSRGQGMNTEAFF
TRBJ1-1 NA TRBD1 TRBV5-1 CASDRGQGKTEAFF
TRBJ2-7 few TRBD1 TRBV9 CASSASGQGASYEQYF
TRBJ1-2 NA NA TRBV11-2 CASSLDRNYGYTF
TRBJ1-1 few NA TRBV15 CATSDTGNPRAFF
TRBJ2-3 NA TRBD1 TRBV5-6 CASSLDIGDRSTDTQYF
TRBJ2-3 NA TRBD2 TRBV5-4 CASSLGGYSGSGKDTQYF
TRBJ2-3 NA NA TRBV7-9 CSSSFRRRQAGTDTQYF
TRBJ2-4 NA NA TRBV20-1 CSARSENIQYF
TRBJ2-5 NA TRBD2 TRBV19 CASSGAGGEVGETQYF
TRBJ1-3 NA NA TRBV30 CAWSVLDSPTDTIYF
TRBJ2-2 NA NA TRBV6-1 CASRQTNTGELFF
TRBJ1-1 NA TRBD1 TRBV19 CASSIDPLSRDRGRNTEAFF
TRBJ2-1 NA NA TRBV7-8 CASSFRVGVYNEQFF
TRBJ2-1 NA NA TRBV13 CASSLGGTYEQFF
TRBJ1-1 NA NA TRBV7-6 CASSLSQNTEAFF
TRBJ2-3 NA NA TRBV15 CATSRGAGPTDTQYF
TRBJ2-2 NA TRBD2 TRBV7-7 CASSPPGREGTGELFF
TRBJ2-7 NA TRBD1 TRBV4-1 CASSPGQGAYEQYF
TRBJ1-2 NA NA TRBV10-2 CASSGHPGDGYTF
TRBJ2-4 NA NA TRBV7-2 CASSRAPQAANSQYF
TRBJ2-1 NA TRBD1 TRBV7-9 CASSPQDRENEQFF
TRBJ2-3 NA NA TRBV10-3 CAISTLAEIDTQYF
TRBJ2-3 once NA TRBV6-6 CASREGTQYF
TRBJ2-3 few NA TRBV12-2 CASRLVAGGPEDTDTQYF
TRBJ1-2 NA TRBD1 TRBV7-2 CASSFWTGPSSRGYTF
TRBJ2-2 NA TRBD2 TRBV7-3 CASSLTGLAGSGELFF
TRBJ2-2 NA TRBD2 TRBV15 CATSTLPGLAQQNTGELFF
TRBJ2-3 NA NA TRBV5-6 CASSGGNSPPYTDTQYF
TRBJ1-1 NA TRBD1 TRBV27 CASSLSGGGGGTEAFF
TRBJ2-3 once TRBD2 TRBV7-6 CASRRSGASTDTQYF
TRBJ2-3 once NA TRBV7-2 CASSSNTDTQYF
TRBJ2-2 NA NA TRBV4-2 CASSPPRENGELFF
TRBJ1-2 NA TRBD1 TRBV2 CARAGQGSFYTF
TRBJ1-4 NA TRBD1 TRBV30 CACRGTGEDEKLFF
NA NA NA TRBV27 CASSLWQGDEQYF
TRBJ2-5 NA TRBD2 TRBV7-6 CASSLSGGRETQYF
TRBJ2-7 few TRBD2 TRBV30 CASAGGPSEQYF
TRBJ2-3 NA TRBD1 TRBV6-4 CASSESGGGTDTQYF
TRBJ1-2 NA NA TRBV5-1 CASSPQGILDYGYTF
TRBJ1-4 NA NA TRBV19 CASSIGGNEKLFF
TRBJ2-1 NA TRBD2 TRBV19 CASRWAGGSSYNEQFF
TRBJ2-3 NA TRBD1 TRBV7-3 CASSTGQADTQYF
TRBJ2-1 NA TRBD1 TRBV10-3 CAISDRDRGLNEQFF
TRBJ2-1 NA TRBD2 TRBV6-4 CASSASSGKGNEQFF